Each of the 4 T cell receptor beta chains below was sequenced from the same sample in a study of shared clonotypes between healthy human individuals. Using immunoSEQ multiplex PCR, the repertoire was profiled, and TCRdb retains in-frame clones only, with some absent. This table has 780,000 or so clones, around 70% appearing once. Sequencing used memory CD4+ T cells sorted from blood. The subset is: CD45RA-negative fraction. The receptors originated from a woman in her twenties or thirties in good health.

The chain is built from TRBV5-1 and TRBJ2-7, with D hard to call. Germline CDR1 SGHRS, CDR2 YFSETQ. Deletions cut 0 bases from V and 0 bases from J, with 7 bases between. The CDR3 totals 14 residues. CDR3 sequence (DNA): TGCGCCAGCAGCTTGGACTGGGGCTCCTACGAGCAGTACTTC. Encoded protein: CASSLDWGSYEQYF.

V usage is TRBV7-2 and J usage is TRBJ2-3; 10 bases are a match to TRBD2. The CDR3 extends over 18 amino acids. Per germline, CDR1 SGHTA and CDR2 FQGNSA. Unmatched junction bases numbered 13, after V lost 3 bases and J lost 4 bases. As DNA, the CDR3 is TGTGCCAGCAGCTTGGTCCTAGCGGGAGAAGTTGGGGCAGATACGCAGTATTTT. It codes for CASSLVLAGEVGADTQYF.

The V and J genes are TRBV6-5 and TRBJ1-2; 11 bases fit TRBD1. Trimming at V came to 2 bases and at J to 7 bases, leaving 6 bases not matched to a gene. There are 15 residues in the CDR3. Germline V CDR1 and CDR2: MNHEY, SVGAGI. CDR3: CASSYRTGGSSGYTF. CDR3 DNA: TGTGCCAGCAGTTACCGGACAGGGGGCTCGTCTGGCTACACCTTC.

The chain links TRBV7-2 to TRBJ2-1; the match to TRBD1 covers 8 bases. The V and J ends lost 5 bases and 11 bases, in that order; junction bases with no gene match: 11. The CDR3 contains 14 residues. Germline loops: CDR1 SGHTA, CDR2 FQGNSA. Written as DNA, the CDR3 is TGTGCCAGCAGCCCGGACAGGGACGAGCGGAAGCAGTTCTTC. It codes for CASSPDRDERKQFF.